This T cell receptor beta chain is drawn from a study of CD8 T cells in Susac syndrome. The study, taken as a whole, reports: TCR sequencing and HLA analysis covered a relatively small number of individuals.

With random hexamers, roughly 0.45 to 1 ug RNA was reverse transcribed. TCRdb fed the immunoSEQ multiplex PCR reads into MiXCR, producing one record per CDR3 protein. Of about 73,000 distinct CDR3 sequences listed, about 95% are singletons. The CDR3 length is 12 residues. Trimming took 10 bases from V and 5 from J; bases not matched to a gene: 4. Germline loops: CDR1 MNHEY, CDR2 SVGEGT. The study sequenced TCR beta in blood CD8+ and CD4+ T cells. It was treatment-naive patients with stable or active relapsing-remitting disease who made up the multiple sclerosis controls. TEMRA cells were enriched by FACS, and CD4+ and CD8+ T cells were negatively isolated. On this clonotype itself: The antigen is unknown.

Input material: CD8+ T cells from PBMCs. The source of this sequence is a human donor with multiple sclerosis. J is TRBJ2-1 and V is TRBV6-2 or TRBV6-3; TRBD2 matches 8 bases. The DNA of the CDR3 is TGTGCCATTCGACTAGCGAACAATGAGCAGTTCTTC. It specifies CAIRLANNEQFF.